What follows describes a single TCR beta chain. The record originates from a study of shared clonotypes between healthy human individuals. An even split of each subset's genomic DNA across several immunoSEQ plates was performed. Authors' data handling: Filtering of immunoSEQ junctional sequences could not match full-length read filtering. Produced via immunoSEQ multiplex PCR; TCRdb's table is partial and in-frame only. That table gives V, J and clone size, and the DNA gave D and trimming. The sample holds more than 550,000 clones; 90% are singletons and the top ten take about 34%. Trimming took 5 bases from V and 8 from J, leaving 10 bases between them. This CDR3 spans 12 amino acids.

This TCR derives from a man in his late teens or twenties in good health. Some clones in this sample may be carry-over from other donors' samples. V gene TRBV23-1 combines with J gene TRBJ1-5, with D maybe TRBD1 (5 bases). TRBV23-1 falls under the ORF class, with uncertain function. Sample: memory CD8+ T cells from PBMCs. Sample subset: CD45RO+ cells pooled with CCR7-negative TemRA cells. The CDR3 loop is CASSIGAKPQHF. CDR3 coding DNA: TGCGCCAGCAGTATTGGGGCTAAGCCCCAGCATTTT.